The 14 T cell receptor beta chains presented below share a single source sample, sequenced in a study of long-term antiretroviral therapy in people with HIV. At survey level, the immunoSEQ assay was run in its v3.0 version. Sequencing used immunoSEQ multiplex PCR; TCRdb keeps in-frame clones, though not all of them. Of roughly 27,000 clones listed, about 85% were seen once; the top ten hold about a tenth. The input for sequencing was unsorted PBMCs, taken 2.3 years after starting antiretroviral therapy. Source of these receptors: a man aged 40-55 years with HIV.

This clone was detected only once. The J gene is TRBJ2-1, the V gene TRBV29-1, with 12 bases that match TRBD2. The ends lost 5 bases at V and 3 bases at J; junction bases unmatched: 5. CDR1 is SQVTM, CDR2 ANQGSEA, per germline. The CDR3 is 15 amino acids. The CDR3 bases are TGCAGCGTTTACGGACTAGCGGGATACTACAATGAGCAGTTCTTC. Its translation: CSVYGLAGYYNEQFF.

This clone occurred once. The chain combines TRBV7-2 with TRBJ2-3; D is unclear. This CDR3 has 12 amino acids. Germline V lookup: CDR1 SGHTA, CDR2 FQGNSA. The V end lost 3 bases, the J end lost 5 bases, and 6 bases lay between the germline ends. In nucleotides, the CDR3 is TGTGCCAGCAGCTTCACCGGAGATACGCAGTATTTT. It translates to CASSFTGDTQYF.

V and J are TRBV6-4 and TRBJ2-1, with TRBD1 identical over 11 bases. With V trimmed by 2 bases and J by 7 bases, 1 base remained unmatched. Germline lookup yields CDR1 MRHNA and CDR2 SNTAGT. There are 14 residues in the CDR3. CDR3 bases: TGTGCCAGCAGTGACAGGGACAGGGGGAATGAGCAGTTCTTC. Its translation: CASSDRDRGNEQFF.

The genes are TRBV19 and TRBJ2-2, with TRBD2 as a possible D gene (6 bases). The V end lost 4 bases, the J end lost 3 bases, and 9 bases lay between the germline ends. Germline V gives CDR1 LNHDA, CDR2 SQIVND (reference sequence). The CDR3 totals 14 residues. The CDR3 nucleotides are TGTGCCAGTAGTACGACTAGTTACACCGGGGAGCTGTTTTTT. Translating gives CASSTTSYTGELFF. Drawing the rest from reference TRBV19 and TRBJ2-2, the complete variable domain is DGGITQSPKYLFRKEGQNVTLSCEQNLNHDAMYWYRQDPGQGLRLIYYSQIVNDFQKGDIAEGYSVSREKKESFPLTVTSAQKNPTAFYLCASSTTSYTGELFFGEGSRLTVL.

The chain has TRBV5-1 and TRBJ2-3; TRBD2 matches at 9 bases. The CDR3 spans 15 residues. V shed 1 base and J 0 bases; nucleotides not matched to a gene: 0. Looked up from germline, CDR1 is SGHRS and CDR2 is YFSETQ. The CDR3 coding sequence is TGCGCCAGCAGCTTGACTAGCGGGAGCACAGATACGCAGTATTTT. Translating gives CASSLTSGSTDTQYF. The variable domain in full, with the rest retrieved from reference TRBV5-1 and TRBJ2-3, is KAGVTQTPRYLIKTRGQQVTLSCSPISGHRSVSWYQQTPGQGLQFLFEYFSETQRNKGNFPGRFSGRQFSNSRSEMNVSTLELGDSALYLCASSLTSGSTDTQYFGPGTRLTVL.

The rearrangement joins TRBV30 to TRBJ1-1; the D gene is possibly TRBD1 (6 bases). Trimming took off 4 bases at V and 4 bases at J, with 13 bases between the two ends. The V gene's germline CDR1 is GTSNPN and CDR2 SVGIG (reference sequence). The CDR3 length is 13 residues. The DNA of the CDR3 is TGTGCCTGGAACGGACAGTTTGGCACTGAAGCTTTCTTT. Encoded protein: CAWNGQFGTEAFF.

The chain employs TRBV5-6 and TRBJ2-5, with 8 bases aligning to TRBD2. This CDR3 spans 15 amino acids. Looked up from germline, CDR1 is SGHDT and CDR2 is YYEEEE. J was trimmed by 2 bases and V by 2 bases; bases with no gene match: 5. The CDR3 reads CASSFLLAEQETQYF. The CDR3 DNA reads TGTGCCAGCAGCTTTTTACTAGCGGAGCAAGAGACCCAGTACTTC.

The rearrangement joins TRBV14 to TRBJ2-1; 9 bases are a match to TRBD1. The V gene end was trimmed by 3 bases and the J gene end by 3 bases; junction bases not matched to a gene: 0. Per germline, CDR1 SGHDN and CDR2 FVKESK. CDR3 length equals 14 residues. The CDR3 DNA follows: TGTGCCAGCAGCCAGACAGGGGGCTACAATGAGCAGTTCTTC. It translates to CASSQTGGYNEQFF. Full variable domain (missing parts from reference TRBV14 and TRBJ2-1): EAGVTQFPSHSVIEKGQTVTLRCDPISGHDNLYWYRRVMGKEIKFLLHFVKESKQDESGMPNNRFLAERTGGTYSTLKVQPAELEDSGVYFCASSQTGGYNEQFFGPGTRLTVL.

The J gene is TRBJ2-5, the V gene TRBV5-6, with D maybe TRBD2 (5 bases). V was pared by 3 bases and J by 5 bases, with 11 bases between. CDR3 length: 13 amino acids. CDR1 is SGHDT, CDR2 YYEEEE, per germline. This chain's CDR3 is CASSSEGRETQYF. CDR3 DNA sequence: TGTGCCAGCAGCTCCGAGGGTCGGGAGACCCAGTACTTC.

This chain joins TRBV9 and TRBJ1-2; D remains unclear. The CDR3 has 13 residues. Germline V gene data show CDR1 as SGDLS and CDR2 as YYNGEE. The V and J ends lost 4 bases and 8 bases respectively, with 15 bases between them. The CDR3 reads CASSPAGLGGYTF. The CDR3, as DNA: TGTGCCAGCAGCCCAGCCGGATTGGGCGGCTACACCTTC.

The chain uses TRBV30 and TRBJ2-5; the match to TRBD2 covers 10 bases. CDR1 is GTSNPN, CDR2 SVGIG, per germline (reference sequence). The CDR3 is 15 amino acids. V trimming: 0 bases; J trimming: 3 bases; junction bases outside the gene matches: 4. The CDR3 bases are TGTGCCTGGAGTGTAGGAACTAGCGGGGAAGAGACCCAGTACTTC. Translation gives CAWSVGTSGEETQYF.

The genes are TRBV5-1 and TRBJ2-1; 12 bases match TRBD1. Germline V gives CDR1 SGHRS, CDR2 YFSETQ. The CDR3 is 16 amino acids. J was trimmed by 5 bases and V by 3 bases; bases with no gene match: 6. The chain's CDR3 is CASSWGQGAIDNEQFF. CDR3 nucleotides: TGCGCCAGCAGCTGGGGACAGGGGGCGATCGACAATGAGCAGTTCTTC.

The chain links TRBV29-1 to TRBJ1-1; maybe TRBD1 (5 bases). The V and J ends lost 6 bases and 1 base respectively, with 9 bases between them. This CDR3 has 12 amino acids. The germline gives CDR1 SQVTM, CDR2 ANQGSEA. The CDR3 DNA reads as TGCAGCGTACGGGGGGGGAACACTGAAGCTTTCTTT. It yields the protein CSVRGGNTEAFF.

The rearrangement uses TRBV11-2 and TRBJ2-1; TRBD2 might be the D (6 bases). V dropped 5 bases and J dropped 3 bases, with 17 bases sitting between them. This CDR3 is 16 amino acids long. The germline V gene has CDR1 SGHAT and CDR2 FQNNGV. The CDR3 DNA reads TGTGCCAGCAGCCCCCCGGGGGTCGGGGGCTACAATGAGCAGTTCTTC. Translating it yields CASSPPGVGGYNEQFF.